The entry below gives a single T cell receptor beta chain sequence along with its context. Each CDR3 protein gets one entry after TCRdb re-called the RT-PCR reads with MiXCR. This sample yields over 650,000 distinct CDR3 sequences, of which about 18% are seen a single time; roughly a tenth belongs to the top ten. The data originate from a study of response to subunit inactivated influenza vaccine. The length of the CDR3 is 15 residues. From germline, CDR1 is SGHAT and CDR2 FQNNGV. V was trimmed by 2 bases and J by 2 bases, leaving 13 bases between them. The chain carries TRBV11-2 and TRBJ2-7, with a tentative D call TRBD1 (5 bases). This TCR was recovered from a man aged 50 or older who received an inactivated influenza vaccine. The sample here was PBMCs from blood, taken about 5 days after vaccination. The DNA for the CDR3 is TGTGCCAGCAGCTTACAGGGAACCCAAACCTACGAGCAGTACTTC. Protein: CASSLQGTQTYEQYF.